The T cell receptor (beta chain) under discussion was sequenced for a study of beta chain features in type 1 diabetes (dated by TCRdb to the late 2010s). At the level of the whole study: No differences in mean age, gender distribution, total cell number or subset yield were found between patients and healthy donors. A total of roughly 110 million sorted cells were examined across all samples, and the number of cells per subset was strongly correlated with RNA yield. Whereas all 28 donors provided naive and central memory subsets, regulatory and stem cell-like memory subsets were isolated from just 8 patients and about 8 healthy donors. The study compared the TCRB repertoires of sorted circulating CD4+ T cell subsets in recently diagnosed type 1 diabetes patients with those in matched healthy donors.

All of the isolated RNA was reverse transcribed with the High Capacity cDNA Reverse Transcription Kit, so expressed TCRB transcripts were sequenced. Naive, central memory and regulatory T cell samples underwent deep immunoSEQ sequencing, averaging about 3.57 million total reads per sample. After sorted cells were lysed in RLT buffer, RNA was extracted with DNase-treated RNeasy Micro or Mini kits, with the choice depending on cell number. Each cell subset was processed on its own to prevent cross-contamination, while patient and healthy donor samples were processed together. The immunoSEQ multiplex PCR was used to amplify TCRB sequences from cDNA, generating 87-bp fragments that spanned the CDR3 region. Amplicons were sequenced on the Illumina HiSeq platform. The original pipeline was this. Synthetic template baselines were used to correct PCR bias computationally, reads within Hamming distance 2 were collapsed together, and singletons that could not be merged were discarded. Reads were aligned to IMGT to assign V, D and J genes, CDR3 length, and insertions or deletions at six rearrangement sites. Clonotype counts were normalized to sorted cell number within each subset before computing true diversity and Gini coefficients with the tcR R package. The overlap coefficient, calculated on TCRB nucleotide sequences, was used to quantify repertoire sharing. Out-of-frame TCRB sequences from naive cells were analyzed to stand in for the pre-selection repertoire. TCRdb carries this immuneACCESS record with in-frame sequences only. Its versions omit some clonotypes, under half of them owing to an unresolved V gene in the studies checked, with the rest unexplained. The DNA was the basis for D and trimming; V, J and clone size are from that table. The sample table contains fewer than 450,000 clones; only one count was recorded for 13% of them. The ten most abundant clones make up over 0.014% of the sample.

A word on this clone: Its recognized antigen is unknown. No much larger clone exists at a distance of one base, and base qualities are not known.

A single peripheral blood draw of approximately 100 mL on average was collected from each donor into heparinised tubes. A BD FACSAria II and a panel including CD45RO, CCR7, CD25, CD127, CD95 and CD27 were used to sort naive, central memory, regulatory and stem cell-like memory CD4+ T cells. Every sorted population had a purity above 95%. PBMCs were isolated right away by Lymphoprep density gradient centrifugation and were stained directly, without culture. So that batch effects would be minimized, each experiment stained and sorted samples in pairs, pairing one healthy donor with one patient. Beyond this particular receptor, the publication reports: Shorter templates might have been favored by PCR, but patient and control samples were amplified and corrected together, so both groups would have been affected equally by any skew. Because cDNA rather than genomic DNA was sequenced, highly expressing activated cells could have been over-represented, although no difference in activation and CD3 levels was found between groups. In all four CD4+ subsets, TCRB CDR3 length was moderately but significantly shorter in type 1 diabetes patients. The naive, central memory and regulatory TCRB repertoires appeared to resemble one another more closely among patients than among healthy donors. Because the HLA sub-analyses included only small numbers of individuals, any influence of HLA type on TCRB rearrangement was left unresolved. At VDJ recombination sites, type 1 diabetes patients had fewer insertions and more deleted nucleotides, which implies abnormalities in thymic rearrangement.

The sample was naive CD4+ T cells from blood. The label giving this sample's cell subset or site can be read as: true naive CD4+ T cells. The TCR originated in a woman between 18 and 29 years old with type 1 diabetes.

The CDR3 region: CASSPRQGANYGYTF. The base sequence is TGTGCCAGCAGTCCTCGACAGGGGGCTAACTATGGCTACACCTTC. In this chain, TRBV27 is recombined with TRBJ1-2, and 9 junction bases match TRBD1. From a lookup of the germline V gene (reference sequence), CDR1 and CDR2 are MNHEY and SMNVEV. The CDR3 starts with the cysteine, ends with the phenylalanine, and has 15 residues. Of the read, only the CDR3 DNA is kept; its 45 bases are in frame from base 1. Trimming removed 5 bases from V and 0 bases from J; the gene matches leave 4 bases unexplained.